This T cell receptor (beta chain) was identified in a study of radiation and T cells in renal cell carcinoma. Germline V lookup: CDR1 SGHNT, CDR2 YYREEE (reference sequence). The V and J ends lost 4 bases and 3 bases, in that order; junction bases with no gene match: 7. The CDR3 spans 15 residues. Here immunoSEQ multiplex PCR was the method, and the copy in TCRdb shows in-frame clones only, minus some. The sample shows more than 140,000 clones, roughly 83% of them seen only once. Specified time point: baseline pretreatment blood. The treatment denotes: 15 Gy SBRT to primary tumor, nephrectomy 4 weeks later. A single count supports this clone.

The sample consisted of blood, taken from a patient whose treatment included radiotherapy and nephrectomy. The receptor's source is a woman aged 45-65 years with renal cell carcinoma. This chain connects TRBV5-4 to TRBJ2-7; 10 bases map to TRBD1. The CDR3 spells CASSTGTGDNYEQYF. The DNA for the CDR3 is TGTGCCAGCAGCACAGGGACAGGGGATAACTACGAGCAGTACTTC. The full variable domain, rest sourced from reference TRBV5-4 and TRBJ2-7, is ETGVTQSPTHLIKTRGQQVTLRCSSQSGHNTVSWYQQALGQGPQFIFQYYREEENGRGNFPPRFSGLQFPNYSSELNVNALELDDSALYLCASSTGTGDNYEQYFGPGTRLTVT.